These 29 T cell receptor beta chains were sequenced from one sample in a study of blood T cell repertoires in COVID-19. Profiled with immunoSEQ multiplex PCR; TCRdb holds only in-frame clones, not every one. The sample holds 210,000 or so clones, around 81% seen once. Specimen: PBMCs or T cells enriched from blood (not recorded which). The receptors were gathered from a woman between 45 and 60 years old with acute COVID-19.

This clone was counted between two and nine times. The rearrangement joins TRBV5-6 to TRBJ1-6; possibly TRBD1 for D (5 bases). V lost 1 base and J 10 bases, leaving 12 bases between the germline ends. This CDR3 comprises 14 residues. Germline V CDR1 and CDR2: SGHDT, YYEEEE. The CDR3 nucleotides are TGTGCCAGCAGCTTGAGTCAGGGAGGGTCACCCCTCCACTTT. Protein: CASSLSQGGSPLHF.

The chain is built from TRBV5-1 and TRBJ2-1, with TRBD1 matching 9 bases. Trimming at V came to 5 bases and at J to 0 bases, leaving 6 bases not matched to a gene. Germline loops: CDR1 SGHRS, CDR2 YFSETQ. The CDR3 has 16 residues. Here the CDR3 reads CASRETGGSSYNEQFF. In DNA, the CDR3 is TGCGCCAGCAGGGAGACAGGGGGGAGCTCCTACAATGAGCAGTTCTTC. The full variable domain, completed using reference TRBV5-1 and TRBJ2-1, is KAGVTQTPRYLIKTRGQQVTLSCSPISGHRSVSWYQQTPGQGLQFLFEYFSETQRNKGNFPGRFSGRQFSNSRSEMNVSTLELGDSALYLCASRETGGSSYNEQFFGPGTRLTVL.

The chain uses TRBV7-8 and TRBJ2-3, with TRBD2 identical over 12 bases. With 7 bases clipped from V and 6 bases from J, the junction kept 5 bases outside the gene matches. Germline loops: CDR1 SGHVS, CDR2 FQNEAQ. The CDR3 covers 14 residues. The CDR3 sequence: CASTPTSGSDTQYF. The CDR3 nucleotides are TGTGCCAGCACCCCGACTAGCGGGAGCGATACGCAGTATTTT.

The rearrangement links TRBV7-8 to TRBJ1-3; D might be TRBD1 (5 bases). The length of the CDR3 is 14 residues. CDR1 and CDR2 from the germline V gene are SGHVS and FQNEAQ. Between the trimmed V and J ends, which lost 5 bases and 0 bases, there was a span of 8 bases. CDR3 nucleotide sequence: TGTGCCAGCAGCGGCCAGGGCTCTGGAAACACCATATATTTT. It translates to CASSGQGSGNTIYF. Together with reference TRBV7-8 and TRBJ1-3, the CDR3 gives the full variable domain: GAGVSQSPRYKVAKRGQDVALRCDPISGHVSLFWYQQALGQGPEFLTYFQNEAQLDKSGLPSDRFFAERPEGSVSTLKIQRTQQEDSAVYLCASSGQGSGNTIYFGEGSWLTVV.

This clone was counted between two and nine times. CDR3 coding DNA: TGTGCCAGCAGTGAAGCCGGGGATTCACCCCTCCACTTT. Its translation is CASSEAGDSPLHF. The rearrangement links TRBV6-1 to TRBJ1-6; D is unclear. This CDR3 region has 13 residues. V was shortened by 0 bases and J by 8 bases, with 5 bases between the two germline ends. CDR1 is MNHNS, CDR2 SASEGT, per germline.

The chain employs TRBV11-3 and TRBJ2-3, with TRBD2 matching 10 bases. This CDR3 comprises 15 residues. Germline loops: CDR1 SGHNT, CDR2 YENEEA. The ends lost 4 bases at V and 2 bases at J; junction bases unmatched: 3. For the CDR3, the DNA is TGTGCCAGCAGCTGGACTAGCGGTATCACAGATACGCAGTATTTT. This gives the protein CASSWTSGITDTQYF.

In this sample, this clone turned up many times. This chain uses TRBV20-1 with TRBJ2-1; D not resolved. The CDR3 totals 11 residues. V lost 6 bases to trimming and J lost 8 bases, with 11 bases between them. Germline V CDR1 and CDR2: DFQATT, SNEGSKA (reference sequence). As DNA, the CDR3 is TGCAGTGCGGGCCCCGGTCATGAGCAGTTCTTC. Amino acid sequence: CSAGPGHEQFF.

This chain connects TRBV11-1 to TRBJ1-1, with TRBD1 matching over 8 bases. J gave up 7 bases and V 6 bases, and 4 bases lay outside the gene matches. Per germline, CDR1 SGHAT and CDR2 FQDESV (reference sequence). The CDR3 has 12 amino acids. Here the CDR3 DNA reads TGTGCCAGCAGTATGGACAGGGATGAAGCTTTCTTT. This codes for CASSMDRDEAFF.

The chain has TRBV28 and TRBJ2-3; D is unclear. The CDR3 has 15 residues. Per the germline V gene, CDR1 is MDHEN and CDR2 is SYDVKM. The V and J ends lost 5 bases and 1 base respectively, with 13 bases between them. The CDR3 nucleotides read TGTGCCAGCAGTACTGGTAGCTCGGGCACAGATACGCAGTATTTT. Protein: CASSTGSSGTDTQYF.

J is TRBJ2-2 and V is TRBV7-3; weak D call: TRBD1 (6 bases). The CDR3 spans 14 residues. CDR1 is SGHTA and CDR2 is FQGTGA in the germline V gene. Trimming cost V 4 bases and J 5 bases, with 11 bases left between them. The CDR3 here is CASSYDRSTGELFF. CDR3 DNA: TGTGCCAGCAGCTACGACAGGTCAACCGGGGAGCTGTTTTTT.

The chain employs TRBV28 and TRBJ1-5; 8 positions match TRBD1. The CDR3 length is 16 residues. V dropped 6 bases and J dropped 0; count of bases not matched to a gene: 7. Germline CDR1 and CDR2: MDHEN and SYDVKM. CDR3 amino acids: CASRNGQGYSNQPQHF. Here the CDR3 DNA reads TGTGCCAGCAGAAACGGACAGGGCTATAGCAATCAGCCCCAGCATTTT.

The rearrangement links TRBV7-2 to TRBJ2-7; 8 bases map to TRBD1. The V gene end was trimmed by 5 bases and the J gene end by 1 base; junction bases not matched to a gene: 19. This CDR3 is 19 amino acids long. Germline V gene data show CDR1 as SGHTA and CDR2 as FQGNSA. In DNA form, the CDR3 reads TGTGCCAGCAGCCCAGGACAGGGACTGTTGACTCCCGGTTCCTACGAGCAGTACTTC. Protein sequence: CASSPGQGLLTPGSYEQYF.

CDR3 amino acids: CASNTGYSGANVLTF. The CDR3 nucleotides are TGTGCCAGCAACACAGGGTACTCTGGGGCCAACGTCCTGACTTTC. The V and J genes are TRBV6-5 and TRBJ2-6, with a weak D call TRBD1 (6 bases). Germline CDR1 and CDR2: MNHEY and SVGAGI. This CDR3 is 15 amino acids long. V lost 7 bases and J 0 bases, leaving 10 bases between the germline ends.

V gene TRBV9 combines with J gene TRBJ1-6; 8 nucleotides agree with TRBD1. Germline V lookup: CDR1 SGDLS, CDR2 YYNGEE. Germline trimming cut 0 bases from V and 10 bases from J; bases unmatched to any gene: 6. This CDR3 contains 15 residues. In DNA, the CDR3 is TGTGCCAGCAGCGTAGCGCAGGGGGCAGGATCACCCCTCCACTTT. This codes for CASSVAQGAGSPLHF.

This rearrangement joins TRBV7-2 to TRBJ2-7, with D possibly being TRBD1 (6 bases). Germline V gene sequence: CDR1 SGHTA, CDR2 FQGNSA. Trimming cost V 1 base and J 7 bases, with 20 bases left between them. The CDR3 has 16 amino acids. The CDR3: CASSLDGGGRPLEQYF. The CDR3 bases are TGTGCCAGCAGCTTAGATGGGGGCGGAAGGCCTCTAGAGCAGTACTTC.

J is TRBJ2-3 and V is TRBV24-1; 7 nucleotides align to TRBD1. CDR1 and CDR2 from the germline V gene are KGHDR and SFDVKD. The V and J ends lost 4 bases and 0 bases, in that order; junction bases with no gene match: 3. The CDR3 has 15 residues. CDR3 in amino acids: CATSELQGSTDTQYF. The CDR3 coding sequence is TGTGCCACCAGTGAGCTACAGGGGAGCACAGATACGCAGTATTTT.

The chain is built from TRBV27 and TRBJ1-5, with TRBD1 as a possible D gene (5 bases). V lost 5 bases and J 0 bases, leaving 17 bases between the germline ends. Germline V gene lookup returns CDR1 MNHEY and CDR2 SMNVEV (reference sequence). This CDR3 is built from 17 residues. The CDR3 here is CASSPRTLYYSNQPQHF. The CDR3 bases are TGTGCCAGCAGTCCCCGGACACTCTATTATAGCAATCAGCCCCAGCATTTT.

The chain is built from TRBV28 and TRBJ2-7, with 7 bases lining up with TRBD1. Trimming took 6 bases from V and 2 from J; bases not matched to a gene: 10. The CDR3 covers 15 residues. Germline-derived CDR1 and CDR2 are MDHEN and SYDVKM. Here the CDR3 DNA reads TGTGCCAGCAGCCCCCAACGACAGGGCCCCTACGAGCAGTACTTC. It codes for CASSPQRQGPYEQYF.

This clone was seen once. The chain employs TRBV20-1 and TRBJ1-5; D is uncertain. The CDR3 contains 11 residues. V lost 6 bases and J lost 7, with 10 bases in between. The V gene's germline CDR1 is DFQATT and CDR2 SNEGSKA (reference sequence). CDR3 protein: CSAPGVQPQHF. The CDR3 DNA reads TGCAGTGCCCCCGGGGTCCAGCCCCAGCATTTT.

The chain employs TRBV19 and TRBJ1-5, with no clear D. CDR1 LNHDA and CDR2 SQIVND come from the germline V gene (reference sequence). Trimming took 3 bases from V and 4 from J, leaving 19 bases between them. The CDR3 totals 17 residues. Written as DNA, the CDR3 is TGTGCCAGTAGTATGACTTTAGGCAGAGCCCAAAATCAGCCCCAGCATTTT. Its translation is CASSMTLGRAQNQPQHF.

The CDR3 is CASSLVREELSNEQYF. CDR3 sequence (DNA): TGCGCCAGCAGCTTGGTGCGGGAGGAGCTTTCTAACGAGCAGTACTTC. This chain joins TRBV5-1 and TRBJ2-7; TRBD2 matches 8 bases. CDR3 size: 16 residues. Trimming cost V 0 bases and J 5 bases; bases outside gene matches: 10. The germline gives CDR1 SGHRS, CDR2 YFSETQ.

This chain links TRBV28 with TRBJ1-1; perhaps TRBD1 as D (5 bases). This CDR3 has 15 amino acids. The V gene's germline CDR1 is MDHEN and CDR2 SYDVKM. The V end was cut by 6 bases, the J end by 4 bases, with 18 bases between. CDR3 sequence (DNA): TGTGCCAGCAGAATACCCTTTGGGGGGAGCACTGAAGCTTTCTTT. Translation gives CASRIPFGGSTEAFF.

The chain links TRBV7-8 to TRBJ1-5, with D possibly TRBD1 on 5 matching bases. CDR3 length equals 17 residues. Germline V lookup: CDR1 SGHVS, CDR2 FQNEAQ. The V end was cut by 4 bases, the J end by 0 bases, with 16 bases between. In nucleotides, the CDR3 is TGTGCCAGCAGCTCACGCTTGGGGGGATATAGCAATCAGCCCCAGCATTTT. This gives the protein CASSSRLGGYSNQPQHF. Drawing the rest from reference TRBV7-8 and TRBJ1-5, the complete variable domain is GAGVSQSPRYKVAKRGQDVALRCDPISGHVSLFWYQQALGQGPEFLTYFQNEAQLDKSGLPSDRFFAERPEGSVSTLKIQRTQQEDSAVYLCASSSRLGGYSNQPQHFGDGTRLSIL.

The CDR3 is CASSLTGGTTEAFF. The DNA for the CDR3 is TGCGCCAGCAGCTTGACAGGGGGCACCACTGAAGCTTTCTTT. The rearrangement joins TRBV5-1 to TRBJ1-1; 9 positions agree with TRBD1. The CDR3 extends over 14 amino acids. Germline V gene data show CDR1 as SGHRS and CDR2 as YFSETQ. The J segment lost 4 bases and the V segment lost 1 base, leaving 2 bases of the junction unmatched.

CDR3 region: CATSRALAESSYEQYF. The DNA of the CDR3 is TGTGCCACCAGCAGAGCACTGGCGGAGAGCTCCTACGAGCAGTACTTC. The chain links TRBV15 to TRBJ2-7; no clear D gene. V lost 1 base and J lost 0, with 13 bases in between. CDR1 is LNHNV and CDR2 is YYDKDF in the germline V gene (reference sequence). The CDR3 is made up of 16 amino acids.

CDR3 nucleotides: TGTGCCAGCAGCTTCCAGGGGGGCTCCTACAATGAGCAGTTCTTC. Protein: CASSFQGGSYNEQFF. This chain joins TRBV7-3 and TRBJ2-1, with D possibly matching TRBD1 (7 bases). CDR1 is SGHTA and CDR2 is FQGTGA in the germline V gene. V lost 3 bases and J lost 0, with 9 bases in between. The CDR3 has 15 residues. The variable domain in full, with the rest retrieved from reference TRBV7-3 and TRBJ2-1, is GAGVSQTPSNKVTEKGKYVELRCDPISGHTALYWYRQSLGQGPEFLIYFQGTGAADDSGLPNDRFFAVRPEGSVSTLKIQRTERGDSAVYLCASSFQGGSYNEQFFGPGTRLTVL.

V and J are TRBV18 and TRBJ1-2, with a tentative D call TRBD1 (5 bases). This CDR3 spans 15 amino acids. CDR1 and CDR2 from the germline V gene are KGHSH and LQKENI. V dropped 2 bases and J dropped 4 bases, with 14 bases sitting between them. The DNA for the CDR3 is TGTGCCAGCTCACCATCGGAGGGGTTCAGCTATGGCTACACCTTC. As protein: CASSPSEGFSYGYTF.

The chain has TRBV7-9 and TRBJ2-1; 7 positions match TRBD1. The CDR3 runs 16 residues. CDR1 is SEHNR and CDR2 is FQNEAQ in the germline V gene (reference sequence). The V gene end was trimmed by 5 bases and the J gene end by 8 bases; junction bases not matched to a gene: 15. CDR3 nucleotide sequence: TGTGCCAGCAGCATCCGGGACAGCCAACTGGTGGATGAGCAGTTCTTC. It is translated as CASSIRDSQLVDEQFF.

V and J are TRBV6-4 and TRBJ2-1; 12 bases agree with TRBD2. The CDR3 totals 15 residues. V lost 6 bases, J lost 4 bases, and 4 bases stayed unmatched. Germline values: CDR1 MRHNA, CDR2 SNTAGT. Here the CDR3 reads CASSTLAGGYNEQFF. The CDR3 DNA reads TGTGCCAGCAGCACTCTAGCGGGAGGGTACAATGAGCAGTTCTTC.